This T cell receptor beta chain was obtained from a study of vaccination and CD4 T cells after COVID-19. Study details: Recovered patients in the cohort numbered six men and four women, two of them Hispanic. Study results and limitations: The median proportion of reactive clones detected only post-vaccination in convalescent patients was over 65%.

Note on this clonotype: The antigen remains undetermined.

Treatment of the sample: roughly ten-day PBMC culture with coronavirus spike peptide pools or control peptides (ViraFEST assay). Alongside roughly 9.2 IU/ml IL-2 and 9 to 10 ug/ml peptide pools, PBMCs were cultured at 2 million to 2.5 million per well. Oncomine TCR Beta short-read sequencing was applied to DNA from cultured CD4+ T cells. Each CDR3 protein is one row after TCRdb ran MiXCR on the PCR reads. The data hold a few thousand distinct CDR3 sequences, with 20% to 25% observed a single time. The TCR originated in a human donor who had recovered from COVID-19. This sample comprised CD4+ T cells from blood, cultured in vitro, obtained after SARS-CoV-2 vaccination.

CDR3 in DNA: TGTGCCAGCAGCTCCGCGTCGGGGGACTATGGCTACACCTTC. It translates to CASSSASGDYGYTF. The rearrangement links TRBV7-2 to TRBJ1-2; TRBD1 might be the D (5 bases). The germline gives CDR1 SGHTA, CDR2 FQGNSA. The CDR3 runs 14 residues. V was shortened by 4 bases and J by 3 bases, with 12 bases between the two germline ends.